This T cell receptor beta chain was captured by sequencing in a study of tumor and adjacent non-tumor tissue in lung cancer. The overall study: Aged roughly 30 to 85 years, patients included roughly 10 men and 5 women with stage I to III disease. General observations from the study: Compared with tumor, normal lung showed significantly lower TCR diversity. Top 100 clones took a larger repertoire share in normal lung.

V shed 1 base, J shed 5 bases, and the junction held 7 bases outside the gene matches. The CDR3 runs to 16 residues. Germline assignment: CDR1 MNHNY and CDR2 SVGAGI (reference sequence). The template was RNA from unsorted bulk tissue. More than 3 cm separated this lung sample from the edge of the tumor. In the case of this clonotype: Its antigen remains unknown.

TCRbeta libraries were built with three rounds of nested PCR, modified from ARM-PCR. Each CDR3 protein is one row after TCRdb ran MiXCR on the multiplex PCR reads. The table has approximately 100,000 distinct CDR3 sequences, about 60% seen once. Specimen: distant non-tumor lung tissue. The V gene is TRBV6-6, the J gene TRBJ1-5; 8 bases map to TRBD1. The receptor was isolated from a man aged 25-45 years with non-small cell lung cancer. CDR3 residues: CASSYWMDRDDQPQHF. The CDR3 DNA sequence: TGTGCCAGCAGTTACTGGATGGACAGGGACGATCAGCCCCAGCATTTT.